The 3 T cell receptor beta chains listed next were all sequenced from one sample in a study of blood T cells in healthy people across ages. A sample-barcoded 5' primer and a J-beta primer mix were used in a second PCR of roughly 6 to 11 cycles. TCRdb passed the 5' RACE reads through MiXCR, listing each CDR3 protein once. The repertoire includes 600,000 to 800,000 distinct CDR3 sequences, over 40% of them detected once, and approximately 12% sits in the top ten. The sequenced sample consisted of blood. The receptors stem from an elderly woman in good health.

J is TRBJ2-1 and V is TRBV7-3; D uncertain. Between the trimmed V and J ends, which lost 8 bases and 0 bases, there was a span of 14 bases. Germline lookup yields CDR1 SGHTA and CDR2 FQGTGA. The CDR3 spans 15 residues. CDR3 sequence (DNA): TGTGCCAGCGTCCCTCTGGCGGCCTCCTACAATGAGCAGTTCTTC. Translation gives CASVPLAASYNEQFF.

Written as DNA, the CDR3 is TGTGCCAGCACCGCGGGTTACAATGAGCAGTACTTC. This translates into CASTAGYNEQYF. This chain uses TRBV6-6 with TRBJ2-1, with D maybe TRBD2 (5 bases). The J call is uncertain, as TRBJ2-7 better fits the DNA end. The germline V gene encodes CDR1 MNHNY and CDR2 SVGAGI (reference sequence). This CDR3 has 12 amino acids.

This sequence joins TRBV2 and TRBJ2-1; perhaps TRBD2 as D (5 bases). The CDR3 runs to 11 residues. The germline V gene encodes CDR1 SNHLY and CDR2 FYNNEI. The germline V and J ends were trimmed by 2 bases and 13 bases, with 9 bases remaining between them. The chain's CDR3 is CASSETLAQFF. CDR3 sequence (DNA): TGTGCCAGCAGTGAAACGCTAGCCCAGTTCTTC.